The rows below give T cell receptor beta chains drawn from one sample of a study of blood T cell repertoires in COVID-19. TCRdb's table, derived via immunoSEQ multiplex PCR, lists solely in-frame clones and lacks some. The sample includes 110,000 to 150,000 clones, around 84% of them seen just once. Sequencing input: peripheral blood. All receptors derive from a man between 60 and 75 years old with active or convalescent COVID-19. Both conserved end residues are part of each CDR3. D genes are given only for firm matches. The listing skips clone size in some rows; elsewhere it reads once, few, many or a size class.

clone size: .
J gene: TRBJ1-4
V gene: TRBV19
CDR3 length: 14
D gene: TRBD1
CDR3 protein: CASSTGTGVGKLFF
CDR3 DNA: TGTGCCAGTAGTACCGGGACAGGGGTTGGAAAACTGTTTTTT

clone size: .
J gene: TRBJ1-4
V gene: TRBV5-1
CDR3 length: 15
D gene: .
CDR3 protein: CASSFGRSTNEKLFF
CDR3 DNA: TGCGCCAGCAGCTTTGGCAGATCAACTAATGAAAAACTGTTTTTT

clone size: .
J gene: TRBJ1-6
V gene: TRBV2
CDR3 length: 13
D gene: .
CDR3 protein: CASSEVRNSPLHF
CDR3 DNA: TGTGCCAGCAGTGAAGTCCGGAATTCACCCCTCCACTTT

clone size: .
J gene: TRBJ2-7
V gene: TRBV4-3
CDR3 length: 14
D gene: .
CDR3 protein: CASSQERQDYEQYF
CDR3 DNA: TGCGCCAGCAGCCAAGAGCGTCAGGACTACGAGCAGTACTTC

clone size: .
J gene: TRBJ2-3
V gene: TRBV7-2
CDR3 length: 18
D gene: .
CDR3 protein: CASSNRGPRLTSTDTQYF
CDR3 DNA: TGTGCCAGCTCCAACCGGGGTCCAAGGTTAACTAGCACAGATACGCAGTATTTT

clone size: .
J gene: TRBJ1-5
V gene: TRBV11-2
CDR3 length: 14
D gene: TRBD1
CDR3 protein: CASSPGDRLAAQHF
CDR3 DNA: TGTGCCAGCAGCCCAGGGGACAGGTTAGCGGCCCAGCATTTT

clone size: .
J gene: TRBJ2-1
V gene: TRBV27
CDR3 length: 15
D gene: TRBD2
CDR3 protein: CASSFPGLTYNEQFF
CDR3 DNA: TGTGCCAGCAGCTTCCCGGGACTAACCTACAATGAGCAGTTCTTC

clone size: .
J gene: TRBJ1-6
V gene: TRBV18
CDR3 length: 16
D gene: TRBD1
CDR3 protein: CASSNDRGLYNSPLHF
CDR3 DNA: TGTGCCAGCTCGAATGACAGGGGGCTCTATAATTCACCCCTCCACTTT

clone size: .
J gene: TRBJ1-2
V gene: TRBV19
CDR3 length: 16
D gene: .
CDR3 protein: CASTESGGRENYGYTF
CDR3 DNA: TGTGCCAGTACAGAATCCGGGGGACGAGAAAACTATGGCTACACCTTC

clone size: .
J gene: TRBJ2-4
V gene: TRBV19
CDR3 length: 15
D gene: .
CDR3 protein: CASSHPTGSKNIQYF
CDR3 DNA: TGTGCCAGTAGCCACCCGACAGGCTCGAAAAACATTCAGTACTTC

clone size: .
J gene: TRBJ1-1
V gene: TRBV27
CDR3 length: 13
D gene: .
CDR3 protein: CASSLGLSSEAFF
CDR3 DNA: TGTGCCAGCAGTCTAGGACTCTCTTCTGAAGCTTTCTTT

clone size: once
J gene: TRBJ2-6
V gene: TRBV9
CDR3 length: 17
D gene: TRBD1
CDR3 protein: CASSSRTGFTGANVLTF
CDR3 DNA: TGTGCCAGCAGCTCGAGGACAGGGTTTACTGGGGCCAACGTCCTGACTTTC

clone size: .
J gene: TRBJ1-1
V gene: TRBV11-3
CDR3 length: 14
D gene: .
CDR3 protein: CASSFSSLDTEAFF
CDR3 DNA: TGTGCCAGCAGCTTCTCCAGTCTAGACACTGAAGCTTTCTTT

clone size: .
J gene: TRBJ1-1
V gene: TRBV29-1
CDR3 length: 12
D gene: .
CDR3 protein: CSVVGDRGLAFF
CDR3 DNA: TGCAGCGTCGTTGGGGACCGGGGGTTGGCTTTCTTT

clone size: .
J gene: TRBJ2-3
V gene: TRBV2
CDR3 length: 18
D gene: TRBD2
CDR3 protein: CASIAPGLAGPSTDTQYF
CDR3 DNA: TGTGCCAGCATCGCCCCGGGACTAGCGGGGCCCAGCACAGATACGCAGTATTTT

clone size: .
J gene: TRBJ1-3
V gene: TRBV9
CDR3 length: 14
D gene: .
CDR3 protein: CASSPGVTLNTIYF
CDR3 DNA: TGTGCCAGCTCTCCAGGTGTCACCTTGAACACCATATATTTT

clone size: .
J gene: TRBJ2-7
V gene: TRBV2
CDR3 length: 15
D gene: .
CDR3 protein: CASSDPFKGVYEQYF
CDR3 DNA: TGTGCCAGCAGTGATCCTTTTAAGGGGGTCTACGAGCAGTACTTC

clone size: .
J gene: TRBJ1-6
V gene: TRBV19
CDR3 length: 15
D gene: TRBD1
CDR3 protein: CASSPNRGANSPLHF
CDR3 DNA: TGTGCCAGTAGTCCAAACAGGGGCGCAAATTCACCCCTCCACTTT

clone size: .
J gene: TRBJ2-3
V gene: TRBV23-1
CDR3 length: 15
D gene: TRBD1
CDR3 protein: CASSQKGQGKDTQYF
CDR3 DNA: TGCGCCAGCAGTCAAAAGGGACAGGGGAAGGATACGCAGTATTTT

clone size: .
J gene: TRBJ2-3
V gene: TRBV6-6
CDR3 length: 15
D gene: TRBD2
CDR3 protein: CASSLASGRGDTQYF
CDR3 DNA: TGTGCCAGCAGTCTAGCTAGCGGGAGAGGGGATACGCAGTATTTT

clone size: .
J gene: TRBJ2-4
V gene: TRBV4-3
CDR3 length: 14
D gene: .
CDR3 protein: CASSQEGSGNIQYF
CDR3 DNA: TGCGCCAGCAGCCAAGAGGGTAGCGGAAACATTCAGTACTTC

clone size: few
J gene: TRBJ1-1
V gene: TRBV18
CDR3 length: 14
D gene: .
CDR3 protein: CASSSDTLNTEAFF
CDR3 DNA: TGTGCCAGCTCATCCGACACTTTGAACACTGAAGCTTTCTTT

clone size: .
J gene: TRBJ2-5
V gene: TRBV5-1
CDR3 length: 15
D gene: TRBD1
CDR3 protein: CASSPGQGVGETQYF
CDR3 DNA: TGCGCCAGCAGTCCCGGCCAGGGGGTAGGAGAGACCCAGTACTTC

clone size: few
J gene: TRBJ2-1
V gene: TRBV14
CDR3 length: 16
D gene: TRBD2
CDR3 protein: CASSQLVSGRKNEQFF
CDR3 DNA: TGTGCCAGCAGCCAATTGGTAAGCGGGAGGAAGAATGAGCAGTTCTTC

clone size: .
J gene: TRBJ2-5
V gene: TRBV7-9
CDR3 length: 13
D gene: .
CDR3 protein: CASSLGSVETQYF
CDR3 DNA: TGTGCCAGCAGCTTAGGTAGCGTTGAGACCCAGTACTTC

clone size: .
J gene: TRBJ2-1
V gene: TRBV7-2
CDR3 length: 14
D gene: TRBD1
CDR3 protein: CASSSRQGYNEQFF
CDR3 DNA: TGTGCCAGCAGCTCTAGACAGGGCTACAATGAGCAGTTCTTC

clone size: .
J gene: TRBJ1-5
V gene: TRBV4-3
CDR3 length: 17
D gene: .
CDR3 protein: CASSQDHLGQRYQPQHF
CDR3 DNA: TGCGCCAGCAGCCAAGATCATTTGGGGCAGAGGTATCAGCCCCAGCATTTT

clone size: .
J gene: TRBJ1-1
V gene: TRBV7-8
CDR3 length: 14
D gene: .
CDR3 protein: CASSKNRGNTEAFF
CDR3 DNA: TGTGCCAGCAGCAAGAACCGGGGGAACACTGAAGCTTTCTTT

clone size: .
J gene: TRBJ2-2
V gene: TRBV7-9
CDR3 length: 19
D gene: TRBD2
CDR3 protein: CASSLPAGGPILYTGELFF
CDR3 DNA: TGTGCCAGCAGCTTACCAGCGGGAGGGCCTATATTATACACCGGGGAGCTGTTTTTT

clone size: .
J gene: TRBJ1-2
V gene: TRBV21-1
CDR3 length: 16
D gene: .
CDR3 protein: CASSKLGTGGDYGYTF
CDR3 DNA: TGTGCCAGCAGCAAACTGGGGACAGGGGGAGACTATGGCTACACCTTC

clone size: .
J gene: TRBJ2-1
V gene: TRBV9
CDR3 length: 16
D gene: TRBD1
CDR3 protein: CASSVGGQGPYNEQFF
CDR3 DNA: TGTGCCAGCAGCGTAGGGGGACAGGGGCCCTACAATGAGCAGTTCTTC

clone size: few
J gene: TRBJ2-5
V gene: TRBV5-1
CDR3 length: 16
D gene: TRBD2
CDR3 protein: CASSLETSGSGETQYF
CDR3 DNA: TGCGCCAGCAGCTTGGAGACTAGCGGGAGTGGGGAGACCCAGTACTTC

clone size: .
J gene: TRBJ1-1
V gene: TRBV6-2/TRBV6-3
CDR3 length: 17
D gene: .
CDR3 protein: CASSYSLRGRVNTEAFF
CDR3 DNA: TGTGCCAGCAGTTATTCGTTGCGGGGACGGGTGAACACTGAAGCTTTCTTT

clone size: once
J gene: TRBJ2-6
V gene: TRBV5-1
CDR3 length: 16
D gene: .
CDR3 protein: CASSLTSVSGANVLTF
CDR3 DNA: TGCGCCAGCAGCTTGACTTCGGTCTCTGGGGCCAACGTCCTGACTTTC

clone size: .
J gene: TRBJ1-6
V gene: TRBV5-1
CDR3 length: 16
D gene: TRBD1
CDR3 protein: CASSSGTGDYNSPLHF
CDR3 DNA: TGCGCCAGCAGTTCCGGGACAGGCGATTATAATTCACCCCTCCACTTT

clone size: .
J gene: TRBJ1-2
V gene: TRBV9
CDR3 length: 14
D gene: .
CDR3 protein: CASSVFGGSHGYTF
CDR3 DNA: TGTGCCAGCAGCGTATTTGGGGGGTCGCATGGCTACACCTTC

clone size: .
J gene: TRBJ2-4
V gene: TRBV12-1
CDR3 length: 16
D gene: .
CDR3 protein: CASSPGTVLAKNIQYF
CDR3 DNA: TGTGCCAGCAGCCCGGGGACAGTCCTAGCCAAAAACATTCAGTACTTC

clone size: few
J gene: TRBJ1-1
V gene: TRBV2
CDR3 length: 17
D gene: .
CDR3 protein: CASSEGFGQNPTSEAFF
CDR3 DNA: TGTGCCAGCAGTGAAGGGTTCGGACAGAACCCTACTTCTGAAGCTTTCTTT

clone size: .
J gene: TRBJ2-5
V gene: TRBV9
CDR3 length: 16
D gene: TRBD1
CDR3 protein: CASSAAPWDREETQYF
CDR3 DNA: TGTGCCAGCAGCGCCGCACCTTGGGACAGGGAAGAGACCCAGTACTTC

clone size: .
J gene: TRBJ1-5
V gene: TRBV25-1
CDR3 length: 14
D gene: .
CDR3 protein: CASSEPGAAQPQHF
CDR3 DNA: TGTGCCAGCAGTGAACCAGGGGCGGCTCAGCCCCAGCATTTT

clone size: .
J gene: TRBJ1-1
V gene: TRBV30
CDR3 length: 11
D gene: .
CDR3 protein: CAWIDSRAAFF
CDR3 DNA: TGTGCCTGGATAGATTCCAGGGCAGCTTTCTTT

clone size: .
J gene: TRBJ1-1
V gene: TRBV6-5
CDR3 length: 13
D gene: .
CDR3 protein: CASSYSERTEAFF
CDR3 DNA: TGTGCCAGCAGTTATAGCGAGCGGACTGAAGCTTTCTTT

clone size: .
J gene: TRBJ2-3
V gene: TRBV11-2
CDR3 length: 17
D gene: TRBD2
CDR3 protein: CASSPLAEAGYTDTQYF
CDR3 DNA: TGTGCCAGCAGCCCATTAGCTGAAGCGGGGTACACAGATACGCAGTATTTT

clone size: .
J gene: TRBJ1-6
V gene: TRBV27
CDR3 length: 16
D gene: .
CDR3 protein: CASSQSGAYANSPLHF
CDR3 DNA: TGTGCCAGCAGTCAGTCAGGGGCCTACGCTAATTCACCCCTCCACTTT

clone size: .
J gene: TRBJ1-1
V gene: TRBV7-9
CDR3 length: 13
D gene: .
CDR3 protein: CASSLTGRAEAFF
CDR3 DNA: TGTGCCAGCAGCTTAACAGGGAGGGCTGAAGCTTTCTTT

clone size: .
J gene: TRBJ2-5
V gene: TRBV6-2/TRBV6-3
CDR3 length: 17
D gene: TRBD2
CDR3 protein: CASSYSIAGGSQETQYF
CDR3 DNA: TGTGCCAGCAGTTACTCGATTGCGGGAGGCTCCCAAGAGACCCAGTACTTC

clone size: .
J gene: TRBJ2-5
V gene: TRBV3-1/TRBV3-2
CDR3 length: 16
D gene: TRBD2
CDR3 protein: CASSQPGLAGQETQYF
CDR3 DNA: TGTGCCAGCAGCCAACCCGGACTAGCGGGACAAGAGACCCAGTACTTC

clone size: .
J gene: TRBJ2-3
V gene: TRBV7-2
CDR3 length: 14
D gene: .
CDR3 protein: CASSASWSADTQYF
CDR3 DNA: TGTGCCAGCAGCGCGTCCTGGTCGGCAGATACGCAGTATTTT

clone size: .
J gene: TRBJ1-1
V gene: TRBV11-3
CDR3 length: 11
D gene: .
CDR3 protein: CASSSNTEAFF
CDR3 DNA: TGTGCCAGCAGCTCAAACACTGAAGCTTTCTTT

clone size: .
J gene: TRBJ1-1
V gene: TRBV4-3
CDR3 length: 14
D gene: .
CDR3 protein: CASSQGLQGTEAFF
CDR3 DNA: TGCGCCAGCAGCCAAGGCCTACAGGGTACTGAAGCTTTCTTT